The clone carrying this T cell receptor beta chain showed up just a few times. What it recognizes is unknown. The data stem from a study of T-cell memory formation after mild COVID-19. Study-wide background: There were largely donor-specific TCR clusters.

Study-wide findings and caveats: Whereas later expanders leaned CD4+, clones contracting day 15 to 85 showed a balanced CD4/CD8 makeup.

Constant-segment primers and 5'RACE yielded cDNA libraries for TCR alpha and TCR beta, each carrying sample barcodes and UMIs. TCRdb itself ran the 5' RACE reads through MiXCR, one entry per CDR3 protein. This sample yields 65,000 to 90,000 distinct CDR3 sequences, of which around 13% are seen a single time; about 40% belongs to the top ten. Sequencing was done on a sample of PBMCs or a T cell subset sorted from them (not recorded which). The receptor comes from a man between 18 and 29 years old who had mild COVID-19 (a few samples of this study predate the infection). Cell type and time point are not known.

CDR3 region: CATRDHTGELFF. The CDR3 nucleotides read TGTGCCACCCGGGACCACACCGGGGAGCTGTTTTTT. This chain links TRBV30 with TRBJ2-2; D tentatively reads TRBD1 or TRBD2 (5 bases each). Germline CDR1 and CDR2: GTSNPN and SVGIG (reference sequence). Between the trimmed V and J ends, which lost 8 bases and 3 bases, there was a span of 10 bases. The length of the CDR3 is 12 residues.